What follows describes a single T cell receptor (beta chain). Its specificity is unknown. The PCR employed 60 Vbeta primers together with 13 Jbeta primers. Libraries were prepared by immunoSEQ multiplex PCR; TCRdb keeps only in-frame clonotypes and omits some of them. This table holds almost 200,000 clones, roughly 77% found once. This sample is part of a study of cytomegalovirus exposure and HLA in healthy donors. Overall study results and limits: Reports indicate that TCR beta sequences accurately predicted the HLA-A and HLA-B alleles of most subjects. Associated with cytomegalovirus, according to the listing, were about 160 TCR beta chains.

The CDR3 totals 15 residues. From germline, CDR1 is SGHDT and CDR2 YYEEEE. V lost 4 bases to trimming and J lost 3 bases; unmatched junction nucleotides: 9. The TCR originated in a male donor in good health and CMV-seropositive. The source material was PBMCs. J is TRBJ2-5 and V is TRBV5-6, with 7 nucleotides matching TRBD1. The CDR3 DNA follows: TGTGCCAGCAGCGTAACGACAGGGCTCAAAGAGACCCAGTACTTC. Amino acid sequence: CASSVTTGLKETQYF.